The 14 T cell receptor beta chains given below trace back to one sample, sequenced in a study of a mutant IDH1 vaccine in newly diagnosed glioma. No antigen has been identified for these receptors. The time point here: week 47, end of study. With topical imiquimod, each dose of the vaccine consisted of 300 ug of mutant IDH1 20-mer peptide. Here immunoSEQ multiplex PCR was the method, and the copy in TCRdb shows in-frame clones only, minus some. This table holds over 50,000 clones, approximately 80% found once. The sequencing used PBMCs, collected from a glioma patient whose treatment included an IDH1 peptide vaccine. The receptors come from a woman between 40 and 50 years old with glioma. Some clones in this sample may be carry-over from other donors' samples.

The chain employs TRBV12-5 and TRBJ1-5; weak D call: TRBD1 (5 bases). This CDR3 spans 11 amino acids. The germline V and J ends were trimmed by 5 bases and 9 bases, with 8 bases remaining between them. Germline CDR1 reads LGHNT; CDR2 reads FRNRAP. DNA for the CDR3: TGTGCTAGTGGTCAGGGTCGGCCCCAGCATTTT. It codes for CASGQGRPQHF.

CDR3 sequence (DNA): TGTGCCAGCAGCTGGGGGACAGGGGGCGCCGGGAATGAAAAACTGTTTTTT. Translated, it gives CASSWGTGGAGNEKLFF. This chain uses TRBV5-4 with TRBJ1-4; 12 bases agree with TRBD1. Germline values: CDR1 SGHNT, CDR2 YYREEE (reference sequence). This CDR3 region has 17 residues. The junction had 8 bases not matched to a gene; V was cut back by 3 bases and J by 5 bases.

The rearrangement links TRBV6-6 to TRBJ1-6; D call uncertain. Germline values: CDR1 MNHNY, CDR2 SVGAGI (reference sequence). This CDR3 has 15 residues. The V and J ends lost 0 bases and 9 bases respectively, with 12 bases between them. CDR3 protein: CASSYSRPVGSPLHF. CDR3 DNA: TGTGCCAGCAGTTACTCAAGACCGGTTGGTTCACCCCTCCACTTT.

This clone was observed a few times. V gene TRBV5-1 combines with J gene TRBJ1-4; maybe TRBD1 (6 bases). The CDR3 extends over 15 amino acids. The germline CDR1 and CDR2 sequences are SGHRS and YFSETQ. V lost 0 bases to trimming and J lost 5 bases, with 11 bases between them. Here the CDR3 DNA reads TGCGCCAGCAGCTTGGCAGGGACACCCAATGAAAAACTGTTTTTT. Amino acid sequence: CASSLAGTPNEKLFF.

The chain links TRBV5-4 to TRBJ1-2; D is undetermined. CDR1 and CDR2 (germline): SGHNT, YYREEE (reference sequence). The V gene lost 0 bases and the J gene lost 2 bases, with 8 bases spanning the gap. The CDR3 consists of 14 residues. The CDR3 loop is CASSLDGSNYGYTF. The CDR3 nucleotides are TGTGCCAGCAGCTTGGATGGTTCCAACTATGGCTACACCTTC.

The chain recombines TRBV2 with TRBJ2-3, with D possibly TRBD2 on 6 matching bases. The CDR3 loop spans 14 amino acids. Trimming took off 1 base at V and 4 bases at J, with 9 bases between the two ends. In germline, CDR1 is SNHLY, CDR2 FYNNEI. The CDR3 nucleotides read TGTGCCAGCAGTGAAGATCGACTAGCAGATACGCAGTATTTT. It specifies CASSEDRLADTQYF. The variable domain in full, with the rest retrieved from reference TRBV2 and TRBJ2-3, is EPEVTQTPSHQVTQMGQEVILRCVPISNHLYFYWYRQILGQKVEFLVSFYNNEISEKSEIFDDQFSVERPDGSNFTLKIRSTKLEDSAMYFCASSEDRLADTQYFGPGTRLTVL.

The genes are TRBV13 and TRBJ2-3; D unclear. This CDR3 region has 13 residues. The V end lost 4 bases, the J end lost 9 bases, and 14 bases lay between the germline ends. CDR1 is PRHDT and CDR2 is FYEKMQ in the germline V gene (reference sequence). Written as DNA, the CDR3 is TGTGCCAGCAGCTCCCCCGTACTGGGGACGCAGTATTTT. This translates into CASSSPVLGTQYF.

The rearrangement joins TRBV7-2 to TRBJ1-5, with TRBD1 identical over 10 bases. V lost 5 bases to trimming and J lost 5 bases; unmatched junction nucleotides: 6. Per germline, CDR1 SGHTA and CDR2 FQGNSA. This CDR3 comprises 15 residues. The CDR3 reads CASSRDRGRDQPQHF. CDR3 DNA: TGTGCCAGCAGCCGCGACAGGGGGCGCGATCAGCCCCAGCATTTT.

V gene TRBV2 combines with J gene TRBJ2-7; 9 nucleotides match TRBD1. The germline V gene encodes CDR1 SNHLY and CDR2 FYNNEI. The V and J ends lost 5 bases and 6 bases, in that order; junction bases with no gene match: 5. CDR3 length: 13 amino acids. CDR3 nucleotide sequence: TGTGCCAGCAGTTCCGGGACAGGGTCCGAGCAGTACTTC. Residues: CASSSGTGSEQYF.

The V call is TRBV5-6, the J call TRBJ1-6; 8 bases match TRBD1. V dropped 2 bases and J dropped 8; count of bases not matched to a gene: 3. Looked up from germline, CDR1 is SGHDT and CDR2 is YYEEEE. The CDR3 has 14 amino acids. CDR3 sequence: CASSFGQGYSPLHF. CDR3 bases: TGTGCCAGCAGCTTCGGACAGGGTTATTCACCCCTCCACTTT.

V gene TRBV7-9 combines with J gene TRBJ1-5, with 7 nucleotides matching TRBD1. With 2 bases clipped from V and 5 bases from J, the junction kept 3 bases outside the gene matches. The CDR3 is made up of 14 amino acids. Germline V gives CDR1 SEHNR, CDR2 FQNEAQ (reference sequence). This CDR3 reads CASSLKGADQPQHF. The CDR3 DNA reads TGTGCCAGCAGCTTAAAGGGGGCCGATCAGCCCCAGCATTTT.

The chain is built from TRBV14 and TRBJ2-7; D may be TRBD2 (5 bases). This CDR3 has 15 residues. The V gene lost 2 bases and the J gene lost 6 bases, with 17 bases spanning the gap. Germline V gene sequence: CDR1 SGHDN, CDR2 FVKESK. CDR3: CASSQLRGGTGEQYF. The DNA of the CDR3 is TGTGCCAGCAGCCAACTCAGAGGAGGAACGGGCGAGCAGTACTTC.

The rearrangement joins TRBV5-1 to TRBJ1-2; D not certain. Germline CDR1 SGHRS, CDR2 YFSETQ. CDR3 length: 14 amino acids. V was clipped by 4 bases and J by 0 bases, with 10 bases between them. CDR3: CASSRTGTNYGYTF. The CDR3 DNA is TGCGCCAGCAGCCGTACCGGGACTAACTATGGCTACACCTTC.

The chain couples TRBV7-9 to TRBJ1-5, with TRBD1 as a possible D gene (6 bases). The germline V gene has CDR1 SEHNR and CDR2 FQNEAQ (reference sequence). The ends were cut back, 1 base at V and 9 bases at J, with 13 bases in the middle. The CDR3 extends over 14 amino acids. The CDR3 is CASSLGTGIGPQHF. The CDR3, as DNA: TGTGCCAGCAGCTTAGGAACAGGGATTGGGCCCCAGCATTTT. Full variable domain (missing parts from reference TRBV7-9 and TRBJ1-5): DTGVSQNPRHKITKRGQNVTFRCDPISEHNRLYWYRQTLGQGPEFLTYFQNEAQLEKSRLLSDRFSAERPKGSFSTLEIQRTEQGDSAMYLCASSLGTGIGPQHFGDGTRLSIL.